The T cell receptor beta chain under discussion was sequenced for a study of vaccination effects on CD4 cells after COVID-19. Study-level points and caveats: Clones of infection and vaccine origin contracted markedly late after vaccination.

About this clone itself: Its antigen is undetermined.

TCRdb keeps only in-frame clones here, not all; method: immunoSEQ multiplex PCR. The data contain tens of thousands of clones, around 70% of them singletons. CDR1 and CDR2 (germline): SGHVS, FQNEAQ. The CDR3 contains 15 residues. Between the trimmed V and J ends, which lost 4 bases and 7 bases, there was a span of 19 bases. A 10-day culture period preceded the isolation of CD4+ T cells. Every participant took two doses of the BNT162b2 or mRNA-1273 vaccine. Days 3 and 7 saw half the medium replaced with IL-2 medium. The TCR sequence derives from a human donor who received a COVID-19 vaccine. The rearrangement links TRBV7-8 to TRBJ2-5; possibly TRBD2 for D (7 bases). Sequences were derived from CD4+ T cells from PBMCs cultured without peptide, sampled after COVID-19 vaccination. The CDR3 region has the DNA TGTGCCAGCAGCTGGGGGCAGTACAGGGAGGGGACCCAGTACTTC. Protein sequence: CASSWGQYREGTQYF. Based on the CDR3 plus reference TRBV7-8 and TRBJ2-5, the full variable domain is GAGVSQSPRYKVAKRGQDVALRCDPISGHVSLFWYQQALGQGPEFLTYFQNEAQLDKSGLPSDRFFAERPEGSVSTLKIQRTQQEDSAVYLCASSWGQYREGTQYFGPGTRLLVL.